A selection of T cell receptor beta chains follows, all from one sample in a study of B cell selection in AIRE deficiency. Measured with immunoSEQ multiplex PCR; TCRdb has only the in-frame clones, and not every one. Of roughly 23,000 clones in the sample, 95% to 96% were seen once. Material: CD4+CD127+ conventional T cells sorted from PBMCs. The receptor source for this set is a human donor in good health. Both conserved end residues are part of each CDR3. The D gene is left open where the match is weak. Where a row states a size, it is once, few, many or the class of an expanded clone; other rows omit it.

d_gene	v_gene	j_gene	abundance	CDR3nt	CDR3aa
.	TRBV30	TRBJ1-1	.	TGTGCCTGGAGTGTACGCGGCAGGGGCGTCTCTGAAGCTTTCTTT	CAWSVRGRGVSEAFF
.	TRBV11-2	TRBJ2-2	once	TGTGCCAGCAGCTCCCTGGTTTTGGTGGGCGGGGAGCTGTTTTTT	CASSSLVLVGGELFF
.	TRBV9	TRBJ2-4	once	TGTGCCAGCAGCGTAGCTTGGGGTGCCAAAAACATTCAGTACTTC	CASSVAWGAKNIQYF
.	TRBV13	TRBJ1-6	.	TGTGCCAGCAGCTCGGGACGGAATAATTCACCCCTCCACTTT	CASSSGRNNSPLHF
TRBD2	TRBV19	TRBJ2-3	.	TGTGCCAGTGGACCTCTAGCGGGGGGGCGAGGAGATACGCAGTATTTT	CASGPLAGGRGDTQYF
.	TRBV11-1	TRBJ2-3	.	TGTGCCAGCAGTAGGCAGAGTTACACAGATACGCAGTATTTT	CASSRQSYTDTQYF
.	TRBV7-3	TRBJ2-2	.	TGTGCCAGCAGCTTAAATCGAGGGCCATACACCGGGGAGCTGTTTTTT	CASSLNRGPYTGELFF
.	TRBV7-3	TRBJ2-1	.	TGTGCCAGCAGCACCCTAACAGGGTTGAGGGACAATGAGCAGTTCTTC	CASSTLTGLRDNEQFF
.	TRBV4-3	TRBJ2-5	.	TGCGCCAGCAGCCAAGTGGGGTCTAAAGAGACCCAGTACTTC	CASSQVGSKETQYF
.	TRBV5-1	TRBJ1-3	.	TGCGCCAGCAGCTCCGCGGTGGGAGCCTCTGGAAACACCATATATTTT	CASSSAVGASGNTIYF
.	TRBV5-1	TRBJ2-3	.	TGCGCCAGCAGCGTCACAGATACGCAGTATTTT	CASSVTDTQYF
.	TRBV27	TRBJ2-2	.	TGTGCCAGCAGTTTTTTAGGGGACACCGGGGAGCTGTTTTTT	CASSFLGDTGELFF
TRBD2	TRBV5-1	TRBJ2-3	.	TGCGCCAGCAGCTTCGGAGCGGGAGGCACAGATACGCAGTATTTT	CASSFGAGGTDTQYF
.	TRBV9	TRBJ1-3	.	TGTGCCAGCAGCGTCACAGAAATTGGAGGAAACACCATATATTTT	CASSVTEIGGNTIYF
.	TRBV11-3	TRBJ2-2	.	TGTGCCAGCAGCTCAGACAGGAACACCGGGGAGCTGTTTTTT	CASSSDRNTGELFF
.	TRBV9	TRBJ2-3	.	TGTGCCAGCAGCGGGAATACAGATACGCAGTATTTT	CASSGNTDTQYF
.	TRBV5-5	TRBJ1-3	.	TGTGCCAGCAGCTTGGCCAGCGGGAGGTTTTCTGGAAACACCATATATTTT	CASSLASGRFSGNTIYF
.	TRBV11-2	TRBJ1-4	.	TGTGCCAGCAGTCCGTTCGGAGCAACTAATGAAAAACTGTTTTTT	CASSPFGATNEKLFF
TRBD1	TRBV19	TRBJ1-1	.	TGTGCCAGTAGTATGAGGACAGGGGTTACTGAAGCTTTCTTT	CASSMRTGVTEAFF
TRBD2	TRBV14	TRBJ2-3	once	TGTGCCAGCAGCCTCCAGGGACTACGATACACAGATACGCAGTATTTT	CASSLQGLRYTDTQYF
TRBD1	TRBV19	TRBJ1-1	.	TGTGCCAGTAGTAGTACGACAGGGAAAACTGAAGCTTTCTTT	CASSSTTGKTEAFF
.	TRBV10-3	TRBJ1-1	once	TGTGCCATCAGTGAGTCAGGGGCCACTGAAGCTTTCTTT	CAISESGATEAFF
TRBD2	TRBV11-2	TRBJ2-1	.	TGTGCCAGCAGCTTTCGGGGGGGCCGAGACAATGAGCAGTTCTTC	CASSFRGGRDNEQFF
.	TRBV5-1	TRBJ1-5	once	TGCGCCAGCAGCGACGGGTCTAGCAATCAGCCCCAGCATTTT	CASSDGSSNQPQHF
.	TRBV11-2	TRBJ1-1	.	TGTGCCAGCAGCCCCCGGGGAGGGAACACTGAAGCTTTCTTT	CASSPRGGNTEAFF
.	TRBV19	TRBJ1-3	.	TGTGCCAGTAGTTGGGGAGAAGGGGACCACTCTGGAAACACCATATATTTT	CASSWGEGDHSGNTIYF
TRBD2	TRBV5-6	TRBJ2-1	.	TGTGCCAGCAGTCCTGGAGTGGGACTAGCGTACAATGAGCAGTTCTTC	CASSPGVGLAYNEQFF
TRBD2	TRBV6-1	TRBJ2-1	.	TGTGCCAGCAGTGAATACCTGGGACTAGCGGGGGAGTTCTTC	CASSEYLGLAGEFF
.	TRBV30	TRBJ2-3	.	TGTGCCTGGAGTGTTCTAGCCACAGATACGCAGTATTTT	CAWSVLATDTQYF
.	TRBV10-2	TRBJ1-6	.	TGCGCCAGCAGTGAGCTGGGTCAGAATTCACCCCTCCACTTT	CASSELGQNSPLHF
TRBD2	TRBV27	TRBJ2-5	.	TGTGCCAGCAGTCCCCTGAGCGGGACGCAAGAGACCCAGTACTTC	CASSPLSGTQETQYF
TRBD2	TRBV7-2	TRBJ2-1	.	TGTGCCAGCAGCCTACGCGCGGGACTAGCGGGGGACAATGAGCAGTTCTTC	CASSLRAGLAGDNEQFF
.	TRBV19	TRBJ1-5	.	TGTGCCAGTAGTACGGACAGTGGGAATGGCAATCAGCCCCAGCATTTT	CASSTDSGNGNQPQHF
TRBD1	TRBV13	TRBJ2-5	.	TGTGCCAGCAGCGACGGGACAGGGTGGGCAGAGACCCAGTACTTC	CASSDGTGWAETQYF
.	TRBV7-9	TRBJ1-2	.	TGTGCCAGCAGCTTATGGCAGGGCCATGGCTACACCTTC	CASSLWQGHGYTF
TRBD2	TRBV5-6	TRBJ2-3	.	TGTGCCAGCTCCGCGACGGGGGGGACCACAGATACGCAGTATTTT	CASSATGGTTDTQYF
.	TRBV6-5	TRBJ1-1	once	TGTGCCACAGGGACCGCGAACACTGAAGCTTTCTTT	CATGTANTEAFF
.	TRBV7-9	TRBJ1-6	.	TGTGCCAGCAGCTTCCAGGACCATAATTCACCCCTCCACTTT	CASSFQDHNSPLHF
.	TRBV19	TRBJ1-2	.	TGTGCCAGTAGTATAGACCCCGGGAATGGGGGCTACACCTTC	CASSIDPGNGGYTF
.	TRBV2	TRBJ1-6	.	TGTGCCAGCAGTGAACGATCTGTGGGCTCACCCCTCCACTTT	CASSERSVGSPLHF
TRBD1	TRBV5-1	TRBJ2-7	.	TGCGCCAGCCGGACAGGGGATTCGTACGAGCAGTACTTC	CASRTGDSYEQYF
.	TRBV14	TRBJ1-3	.	TGTGCCAGCAGCCGTGCCCCGACAGCCTCTGGAAACACCATATATTTT	CASSRAPTASGNTIYF
.	TRBV7-6	TRBJ2-3	.	TGTGCCAGCAGTCGAGGGGCAGGGTCTAAAGATACGCAGTATTTT	CASSRGAGSKDTQYF
TRBD1	TRBV19	TRBJ2-7	.	TGTGCCAGTTCGGGACAGTGGACGTACGAGCAGTACTTC	CASSGQWTYEQYF
.	TRBV5-1	TRBJ2-5	.	TGCGCCAGCAGCCGTAATGAAAGAGGCCCAGAGACCCAGTACTTC	CASSRNERGPETQYF
TRBD1	TRBV11-3	TRBJ2-2	.	TGTGCCAGCAGCTCCGTAGGGGGCATACACACCGGGGAGCTGTTTTTT	CASSSVGGIHTGELFF
TRBD1	TRBV19	TRBJ2-1	.	TGTGCCAGTAGCCCACAGGGGGCCGCTTCCTACAATGAGCAGTTCTTC	CASSPQGAASYNEQFF
.	TRBV7-8	TRBJ2-1	.	TGTGCCAGCAGCTTAGGTTCCCCATGGGGGGATGAGCAGTTCTTC	CASSLGSPWGDEQFF
.	TRBV7-9	TRBJ2-2	.	TGTGCCAGCGTTCGGGCGAACACCGGGGAGCTGTTTTTT	CASVRANTGELFF
.	TRBV28	TRBJ1-2	.	TGTGCCAGCAGTTCCCCGCAACCCGGCTATGGCTACACCTTC	CASSSPQPGYGYTF
.	TRBV18	TRBJ1-1	.	TGTGCCAGCTCACCGTCCTCACAAGCTGAAGCTTTCTTT	CASSPSSQAEAFF
.	TRBV4-3	TRBJ1-1	once	TGCGCCAGCAGCCAAGATGTGGGCGGGGGAGTGAACACTGAAGCTTTCTTT	CASSQDVGGGVNTEAFF
.	TRBV15	TRBJ1-2	once	TGTGCCACCAGCAGAGAGAGGGGCGGGGGTTGGGGTGGCTACACCTTC	CATSRERGGGWGGYTF
.	TRBV28	TRBJ1-5	few	TGTGCCAGCAGATTGGGGTCTGGTAGCAAGCCCCAGCATTTT	CASRLGSGSKPQHF
TRBD2	TRBV10-3	TRBJ2-3	.	TGTGCCATCAGGCCCAGCGGGACCAAGGATACGCAGTATTTT	CAIRPSGTKDTQYF
TRBD2	TRBV6-5	TRBJ2-1	.	TGTGCCAGCAGTTACGCGACTAGCGGGGCGTACAATGAGCAGTTCTTC	CASSYATSGAYNEQFF
.	TRBV5-1	TRBJ1-4	.	TGCGCCAGCAGCTTGGGAGCAACTAATGAAAAACTGTTTTTT	CASSLGATNEKLFF